The source of this T cell receptor beta chain is a study of blood T cells in healthy people across ages. Comments on this clonotype: Its antigen remains unidentified.

A J-beta primer mix and a sample-barcoded 5' primer were used in a second PCR of roughly 6 to 11 cycles. Through a template-switch adaptor with 12 random nucleotides, each cDNA molecule received a tag. Using its own MiXCR run on the 5' RACE reads, TCRdb lists one record per CDR3 protein. The sample contains around 2 million distinct CDR3 sequences, roughly 43% of which appear only once. Trimming took 0 bases from V and 10 from J, leaving 12 bases between them. Germline-derived CDR1 and CDR2 are LGHNA and YNFKEQ. This CDR3 has 14 residues. General study points: Because sorting was not performed, PBMCs prevented conclusive naive versus antigen-experienced comparison.

A minimum of 6 micrograms of total RNA was extracted per sample. Input material: blood. The rearrangement links TRBV4-2 to TRBJ1-4; D is uncertain. The receptor was isolated from a human donor in good health. CDR3 DNA: TGTGCCAGCAGCCAAGATGAAGAGGTTATAAAACTGTTTTTT. Translating it yields CASSQDEEVIKLFF.